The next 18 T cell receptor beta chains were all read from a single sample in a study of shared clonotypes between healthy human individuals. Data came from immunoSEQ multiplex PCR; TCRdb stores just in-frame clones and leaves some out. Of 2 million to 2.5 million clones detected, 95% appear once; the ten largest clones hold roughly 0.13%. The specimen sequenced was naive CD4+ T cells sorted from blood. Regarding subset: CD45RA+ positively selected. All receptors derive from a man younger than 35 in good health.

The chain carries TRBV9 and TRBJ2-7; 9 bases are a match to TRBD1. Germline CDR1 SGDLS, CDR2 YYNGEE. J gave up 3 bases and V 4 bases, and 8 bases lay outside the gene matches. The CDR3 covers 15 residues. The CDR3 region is CASSPLGTGNYEQYF. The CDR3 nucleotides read TGTGCCAGCAGCCCCCTCGGGACAGGGAACTACGAGCAGTACTTC.

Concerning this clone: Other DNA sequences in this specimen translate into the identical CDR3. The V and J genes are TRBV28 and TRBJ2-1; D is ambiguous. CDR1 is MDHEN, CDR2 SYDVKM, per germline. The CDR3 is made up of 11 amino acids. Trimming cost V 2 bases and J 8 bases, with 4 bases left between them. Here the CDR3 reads CASSLRDEQFF. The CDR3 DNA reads TGTGCCAGCAGTTTACGAGATGAGCAGTTCTTC.

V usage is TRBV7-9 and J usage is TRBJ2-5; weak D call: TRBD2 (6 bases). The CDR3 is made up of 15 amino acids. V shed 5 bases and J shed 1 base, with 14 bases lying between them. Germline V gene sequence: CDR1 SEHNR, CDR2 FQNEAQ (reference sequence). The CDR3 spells CASSPAFGGQETQYF. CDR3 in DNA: TGTGCCAGCAGCCCAGCTTTCGGGGGCCAAGAGACCCAGTACTTC.

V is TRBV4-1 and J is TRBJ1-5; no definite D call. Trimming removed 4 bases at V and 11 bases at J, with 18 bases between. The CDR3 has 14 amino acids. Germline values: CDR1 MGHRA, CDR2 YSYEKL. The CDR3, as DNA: TGCGCCAGCAGCCGAGACACGGTCCAATCGGCCCAGCATTTT. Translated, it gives CASSRDTVQSAQHF.

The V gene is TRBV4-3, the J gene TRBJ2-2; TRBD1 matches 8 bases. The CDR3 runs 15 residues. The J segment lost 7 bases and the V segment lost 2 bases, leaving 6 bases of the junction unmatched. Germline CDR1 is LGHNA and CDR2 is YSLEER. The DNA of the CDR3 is TGCGCCAGCAGCCAAATCCCAGGGGGCCTCGGGGAGCTGTTTTTT. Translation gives CASSQIPGGLGELFF.

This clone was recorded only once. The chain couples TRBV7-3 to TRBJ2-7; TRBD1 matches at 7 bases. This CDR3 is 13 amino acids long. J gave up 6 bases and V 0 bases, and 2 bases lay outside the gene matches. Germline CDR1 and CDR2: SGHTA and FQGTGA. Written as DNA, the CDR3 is TGTGCCAGCAGCTTAACAGGGGGCTTCGAGCAGTACTTC. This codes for CASSLTGGFEQYF.

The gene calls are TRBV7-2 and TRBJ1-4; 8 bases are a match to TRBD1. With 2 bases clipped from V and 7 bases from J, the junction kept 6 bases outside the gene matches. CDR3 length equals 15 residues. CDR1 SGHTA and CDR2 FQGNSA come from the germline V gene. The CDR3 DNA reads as TGTGCCAGCAGCTTACAGGGGGCTGGGGGTGAAAAACTGTTTTTT. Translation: CASSLQGAGGEKLFF. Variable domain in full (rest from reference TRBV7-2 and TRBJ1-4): GAGVSQSPSNKVTEKGKDVELRCDPISGHTALYWYRQSLGQGLEFLIYFQGNSAPDKSGLPSDRFSAERTGGSVSTLTIQRTQQEDSAVYLCASSLQGAGGEKLFFGSGTQLSVL.

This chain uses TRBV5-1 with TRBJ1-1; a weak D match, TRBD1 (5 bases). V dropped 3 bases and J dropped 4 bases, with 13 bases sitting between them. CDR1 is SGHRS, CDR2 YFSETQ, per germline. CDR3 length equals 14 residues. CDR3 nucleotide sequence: TGCGCCAGCAGCTACTCAGGGTCTGGCACTGAAGCTTTCTTT. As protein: CASSYSGSGTEAFF. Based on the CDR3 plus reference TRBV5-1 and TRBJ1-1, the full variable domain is KAGVTQTPRYLIKTRGQQVTLSCSPISGHRSVSWYQQTPGQGLQFLFEYFSETQRNKGNFPGRFSGRQFSNSRSEMNVSTLELGDSALYLCASSYSGSGTEAFFGQGTRLTVV.

CDR3: CASSPRVATNEKLFF. The CDR3 region has the DNA TGTGCCAGCAGCCCCAGGGTTGCAACTAATGAAAAACTGTTTTTT. V gene TRBV7-2 combines with J gene TRBJ1-4, with D possibly matching TRBD1 (5 bases). This CDR3 has 15 amino acids. V was pared by 5 bases and J by 0 bases, with 10 bases between. Germline V gives CDR1 SGHTA, CDR2 FQGNSA.

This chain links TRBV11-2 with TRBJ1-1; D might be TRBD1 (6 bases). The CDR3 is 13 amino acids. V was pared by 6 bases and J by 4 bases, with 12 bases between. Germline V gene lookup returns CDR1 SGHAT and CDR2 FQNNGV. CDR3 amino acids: CASRSQGSTEAFF. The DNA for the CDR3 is TGTGCCAGCAGAAGTCAGGGGAGCACTGAAGCTTTCTTT.

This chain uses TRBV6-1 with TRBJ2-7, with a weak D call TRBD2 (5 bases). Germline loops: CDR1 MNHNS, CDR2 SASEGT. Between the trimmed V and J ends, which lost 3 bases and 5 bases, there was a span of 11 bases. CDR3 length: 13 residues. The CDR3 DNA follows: TGTGCCAGCAGTGACAGAGGGCCCAACGAGCAGTACTTC. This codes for CASSDRGPNEQYF.

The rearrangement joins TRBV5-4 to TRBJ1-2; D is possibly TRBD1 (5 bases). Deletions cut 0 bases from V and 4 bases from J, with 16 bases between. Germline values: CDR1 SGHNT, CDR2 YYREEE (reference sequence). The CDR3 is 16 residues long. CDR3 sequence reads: CASSLAGGHPGYGYTF. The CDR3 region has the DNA TGTGCCAGCAGCTTGGCGGGAGGACATCCGGGCTATGGCTACACCTTC. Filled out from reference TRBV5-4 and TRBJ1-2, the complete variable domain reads ETGVTQSPTHLIKTRGQQVTLRCSSQSGHNTVSWYQQALGQGPQFIFQYYREEENGRGNFPPRFSGLQFPNYSSELNVNALELDDSALYLCASSLAGGHPGYGYTFGSGTRLTVV.

The CDR3 loop reads CASSLDPGTHQPQHF. The CDR3 bases are TGTGCCAGCAGCTTAGATCCGGGAACACATCAGCCCCAGCATTTT. The gene calls are TRBV7-6 and TRBJ1-5; D gene unclear. Germline CDR1 and CDR2: SGHVS and FNYEAQ. V was clipped by 1 base and J by 5 bases, with 12 bases between them. The CDR3 sequence is 15 residues long.

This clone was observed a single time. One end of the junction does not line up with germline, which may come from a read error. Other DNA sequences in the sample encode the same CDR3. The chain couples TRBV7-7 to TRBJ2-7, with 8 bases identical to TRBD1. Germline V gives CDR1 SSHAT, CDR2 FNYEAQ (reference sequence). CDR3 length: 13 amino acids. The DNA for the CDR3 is TGTGCTAGCAGCCGAGACAGGGGATACGAGCAGTACTTC. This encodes CASSRDRGYEQYF.

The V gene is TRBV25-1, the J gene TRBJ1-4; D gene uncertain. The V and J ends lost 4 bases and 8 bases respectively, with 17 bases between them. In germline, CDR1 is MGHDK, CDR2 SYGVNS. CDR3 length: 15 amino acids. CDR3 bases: TGTGCCAGCAGTGTCGGCTCAAACACGGGGGAAAAACTGTTTTTT. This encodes CASSVGSNTGEKLFF. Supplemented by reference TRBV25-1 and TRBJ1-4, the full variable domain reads EADIYQTPRYLVIGTGKKITLECSQTMGHDKMYWYQQDPGMELHLIHYSYGVNSTEKGDLSSESTVSRIRTEHFPLTLESARPSHTSQYLCASSVGSNTGEKLFFGSGTQLSVL.

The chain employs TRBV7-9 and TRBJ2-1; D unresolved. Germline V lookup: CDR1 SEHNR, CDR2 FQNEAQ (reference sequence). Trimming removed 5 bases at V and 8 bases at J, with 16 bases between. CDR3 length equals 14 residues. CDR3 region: CASSLEPNFYEQFF. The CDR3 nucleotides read TGTGCCAGCAGCCTAGAGCCAAACTTTTATGAGCAGTTCTTC.

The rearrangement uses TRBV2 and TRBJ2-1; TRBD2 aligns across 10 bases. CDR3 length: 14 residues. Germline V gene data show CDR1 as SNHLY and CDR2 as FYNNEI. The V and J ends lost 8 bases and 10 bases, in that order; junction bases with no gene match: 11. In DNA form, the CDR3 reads TGTGCCAGCGGAGCGGGAGGGCCCCTCAGGGAGCAGTTCTTC. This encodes CASGAGGPLREQFF. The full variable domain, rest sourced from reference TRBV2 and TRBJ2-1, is EPEVTQTPSHQVTQMGQEVILRCVPISNHLYFYWYRQILGQKVEFLVSFYNNEISEKSEIFDDQFSVERPDGSNFTLKIRSTKLEDSAMYFCASGAGGPLREQFFGPGTRLTVL.

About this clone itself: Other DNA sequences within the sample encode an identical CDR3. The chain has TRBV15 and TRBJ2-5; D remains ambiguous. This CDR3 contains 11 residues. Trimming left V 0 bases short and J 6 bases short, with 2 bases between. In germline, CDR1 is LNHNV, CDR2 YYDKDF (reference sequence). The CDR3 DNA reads TGTGCCACCAGCAGAGACAAGACCCAGTACTTC. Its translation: CATSRDKTQYF.